This entry lists 10 T cell receptor beta chains sequenced from one sample in a study of blood T cell repertoires in COVID-19. Measured with immunoSEQ multiplex PCR; TCRdb has only the in-frame clones, and not every one. The sample has 25,000 to 35,000 clones, roughly 90% seen once; the top ten hold under 6.5%. The material sequenced was peripheral blood. The receptors were gathered from a man aged 60-69 years with active COVID-19.

V is TRBV24-1 and J is TRBJ2-3; possibly TRBD1 for D (6 bases). Germline V gene sequence: CDR1 KGHDR, CDR2 SFDVKD. The length of the CDR3 is 14 residues. Trimming took off 3 bases at V and 0 bases at J, with 6 bases between the two ends. This CDR3 is CATSDTGSTDTQYF. CDR3 DNA sequence: TGTGCCACCAGTGATACAGGGAGCACAGATACGCAGTATTTT.

This clone was picked up one time. The chain's CDR3 is CASSLGDWNTEAFF. Written as DNA, the CDR3 is TGCGCCAGCAGCTTGGGGGACTGGAACACTGAAGCTTTCTTT. V usage is TRBV5-1 and J usage is TRBJ1-1, with D possibly TRBD1 on 5 matching bases. The CDR3 runs to 14 residues. Looked up from germline, CDR1 is SGHRS and CDR2 is YFSETQ. V dropped 0 bases and J dropped 1 base, with 7 bases sitting between them. Full variable domain (remainder filled in from reference TRBV5-1 and TRBJ1-1): KAGVTQTPRYLIKTRGQQVTLSCSPISGHRSVSWYQQTPGQGLQFLFEYFSETQRNKGNFPGRFSGRQFSNSRSEMNVSTLELGDSALYLCASSLGDWNTEAFFGQGTRLTVV.

The chain combines TRBV15 with TRBJ1-4; perhaps TRBD1 as D (5 bases). The length of the CDR3 is 14 residues. Germline CDR1 LNHNV, CDR2 YYDKDF (reference sequence). The ends were cut back, 1 base at V and 8 bases at J, with 11 bases in the middle. The CDR3 DNA reads as TGTGCCACCAGCAGAGCCCAGGGCTCCGAAAAACTGTTTTTT. Translating it yields CATSRAQGSEKLFF.

The V gene is TRBV4-1, the J gene TRBJ2-7, with 7 bases matching TRBD2. V shed 0 bases and J 3 bases; nucleotides not matched to a gene: 8. Per germline, CDR1 MGHRA and CDR2 YSYEKL. The CDR3 contains 16 residues. In DNA, the CDR3 is TGCGCCAGCAGCCAAGAAGGTACTAGCGTAGTCTACGAGCAGTACTTC. Amino acids: CASSQEGTSVVYEQYF.

This chain joins TRBV7-6 and TRBJ1-4, with D possibly matching TRBD1 (5 bases). This CDR3 region has 16 residues. Looked up from germline, CDR1 is SGHVS and CDR2 is FNYEAQ. Trimming took 1 base from V and 8 from J, leaving 17 bases between them. DNA for the CDR3: TGTGCCAGCAGCTTAGGGGGAGGACCGCGGGGGGAAAAACTGTTTTTT. Translating it yields CASSLGGGPRGEKLFF. Drawing the rest from reference TRBV7-6 and TRBJ1-4, the complete variable domain is GAGVSQSPRYKVTKRGQDVALRCDPISGHVSLYWYRQALGQGPEFLTYFNYEAQQDKSGLPNDRFSAERPEGSISTLTIQRTEQRDSAMYRCASSLGGGPRGEKLFFGSGTQLSVL.

This clone was recorded once. This sequence joins TRBV19 and TRBJ1-6, with 10 bases fitting TRBD1. Germline V gene sequence: CDR1 LNHDA, CDR2 SQIVND (reference sequence). V trimming: 5 bases; J trimming: 9 bases; junction bases outside the gene matches: 10. There are 16 residues in the CDR3. The CDR3 DNA is TGTGCCAGTAGTGGACAGGGGGGTAGTTCTGGTTCACCCCTCCACTTT. Its protein is CASSGQGGSSGSPLHF.

A few counts support this clone. The rearrangement uses TRBV2 and TRBJ1-5; D perhaps matches TRBD1 (5 bases). The length of the CDR3 is 17 residues. Germline-derived CDR1 and CDR2 are SNHLY and FYNNEI. Between the trimmed V and J ends, which lost 1 base and 7 bases, there was a span of 20 bases. The CDR3 DNA reads as TGTGCCAGCAGTGAAGGTGAACAGAGGAGGGGACGGCAGCCCCAGCATTTT. It translates to CASSEGEQRRGRQPQHF.

CDR3 sequence: CAIARQGEETQYF. The CDR3 DNA reads as TGTGCCATCGCGCGACAGGGTGAAGAGACCCAGTACTTC. The chain recombines TRBV10-3 with TRBJ2-5, with 7 bases aligning to TRBD1. The CDR3 length is 13 residues. V shed 8 bases and J 3 bases; nucleotides not matched to a gene: 6. Per the germline V gene, CDR1 is ENHRY and CDR2 is SYGVKD.

This clone showed up just once. The V and J genes are TRBV3-1 (or the pseudogene TRBV3-2) and TRBJ1-1; 8 bases match TRBD1. The CDR3 loop spans 17 amino acids. Germline trimming cut 1 base from V and 4 bases from J; bases unmatched to any gene: 11. Germline V gene data show CDR1 as LGHDT and CDR2 as YNNKEL (reference sequence). The DNA of the CDR3 is TGTGCCAGCAGCCAAGTCGGAAACAACAGGGGGAGCACTGAAGCTTTCTTT. It is translated as CASSQVGNNRGSTEAFF.

The chain is built from TRBV7-3 and TRBJ2-1; TRBD1 matches at 7 bases. CDR1 SGHTA and CDR2 FQGTGA come from the germline V gene. After removal of 5 bases from V and 9 bases from J, the junction contained 7 bases not matched to a gene. This CDR3 has 13 residues. The CDR3 nucleotides are TGTGCCAGCAGCCAACAGGGGACCGGTGAGCAGTTCTTC. It translates to CASSQQGTGEQFF.